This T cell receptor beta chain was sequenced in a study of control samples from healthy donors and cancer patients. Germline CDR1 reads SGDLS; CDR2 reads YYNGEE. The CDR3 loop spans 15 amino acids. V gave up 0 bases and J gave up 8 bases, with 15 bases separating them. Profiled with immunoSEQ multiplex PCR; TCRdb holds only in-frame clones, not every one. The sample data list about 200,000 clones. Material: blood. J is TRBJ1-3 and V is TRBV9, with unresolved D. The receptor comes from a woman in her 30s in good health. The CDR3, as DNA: TGTGCCAGCAGCGTAGACGCTGGGAGTCCATACACCATATATTTT. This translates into CASSVDAGSPYTIYF. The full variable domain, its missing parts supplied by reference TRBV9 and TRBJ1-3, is DSGVTQTPKHLITATGQRVTLRCSPRSGDLSVYWYQQSLDQGLQFLIQYYNGEERAKGNILERFSAQQFPDLHSELNLSSLELGDSALYFCASSVDAGSPYTIYFGEGSWLTVV.